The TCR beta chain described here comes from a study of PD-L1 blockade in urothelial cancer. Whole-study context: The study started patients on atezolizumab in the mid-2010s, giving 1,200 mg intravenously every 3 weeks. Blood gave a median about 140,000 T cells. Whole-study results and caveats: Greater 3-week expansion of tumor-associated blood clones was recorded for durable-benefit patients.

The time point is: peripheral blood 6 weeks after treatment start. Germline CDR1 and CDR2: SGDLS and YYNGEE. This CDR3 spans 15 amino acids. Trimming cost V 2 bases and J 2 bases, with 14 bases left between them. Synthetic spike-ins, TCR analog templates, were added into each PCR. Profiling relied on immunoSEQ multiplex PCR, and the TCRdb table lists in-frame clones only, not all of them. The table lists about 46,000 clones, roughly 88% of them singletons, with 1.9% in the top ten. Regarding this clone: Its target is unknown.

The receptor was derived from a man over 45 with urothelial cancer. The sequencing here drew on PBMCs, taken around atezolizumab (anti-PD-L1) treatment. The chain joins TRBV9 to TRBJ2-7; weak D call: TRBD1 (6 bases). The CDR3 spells CASSVGGGPPYEQYF. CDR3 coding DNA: TGTGCCAGCAGCGTCGGTGGGGGCCCCCCCTACGAGCAGTACTTC.